One and the same sample provided the 27 T cell receptor beta chains below, sequenced in a study of cytotoxic CD8 clonotypes in ibrutinib-treated CLL (dated by TCRdb to the early 2020s). The library was produced with the immunoSEQ multiplex PCR assay. TCRdb provides this immuneACCESS table in a form limited to in-frame rearrangements. Some clones are lacking; in checked studies, under half of them reflect an unresolved V gene, and why the rest are absent is not known. The sample data list more than 200,000 clones, and 60% to 80% of these were observed just once. The top ten hold more than 9.5% of the sample. The sample's time point label, decoded: approximately eleven months on ibrutinib. The material sequenced was PBMCs, taken after 12 months of ibrutinib treatment. These receptor sequences come from a human donor with chronic lymphocytic leukemia.

The chain joins TRBV4-1 to TRBJ1-5; 8 bases are shared with TRBD1. The V gene's germline CDR1 is MGHRA and CDR2 YSYEKL. This CDR3 comprises 17 residues. Trimming took 2 bases from V and 5 from J; bases not matched to a gene: 11. The CDR3 reads CASSQSPPRGLDQPQHF. CDR3 in DNA: TGCGCCAGCAGCCAATCTCCGCCCAGGGGGCTTGATCAGCCCCAGCATTTT.

The rearrangement uses TRBV5-1 and TRBJ2-7, with TRBD2 identical over 7 bases. V shed 3 bases, J shed 6 bases, and the junction held 21 bases outside the gene matches. The CDR3 is made up of 18 amino acids. Germline values: CDR1 SGHRS, CDR2 YFSETQ. The CDR3 sequence is CASSSWRTRPSGVGEQYF. The CDR3 DNA reads TGCGCCAGCAGCTCTTGGAGGACTAGACCCTCGGGGGTTGGCGAGCAGTACTTC. Based on the CDR3 plus reference TRBV5-1 and TRBJ2-7, the full variable domain is KAGVTQTPRYLIKTRGQQVTLSCSPISGHRSVSWYQQTPGQGLQFLFEYFSETQRNKGNFPGRFSGRQFSNSRSEMNVSTLELGDSALYLCASSSWRTRPSGVGEQYFGPGTRLTVT.

A few counts support this clone. The chain joins TRBV6-5 to TRBJ1-2; D not certain. CDR1 MNHEY and CDR2 SVGAGI come from the germline V gene. Trimming cost V 0 bases and J 7 bases, with 18 bases left between them. The CDR3 length is 16 residues. The CDR3 here is CASSYSPSPGVTGYTF. CDR3 sequence (DNA): TGTGCCAGCAGTTACTCGCCCAGCCCCGGTGTGACTGGCTACACCTTC.

The chain carries TRBV19 and TRBJ1-4; D gene uncertain. V was pared by 5 bases and J by 2 bases, with 15 bases between. Per germline, CDR1 LNHDA and CDR2 SQIVND (reference sequence). The CDR3 covers 16 residues. In nucleotides, the CDR3 is TGTGCCAGTAGTGACCCCCGGGGTTCCACTAATGAAAAACTGTTTTTT. Translating gives CASSDPRGSTNEKLFF.

The V call is TRBV5-4, the J call TRBJ2-1; the D is unclear. The germline V gene has CDR1 SGHNT and CDR2 YYREEE (reference sequence). Trimming stripped 1 base from V and 0 bases from J, with 11 bases between. The CDR3 sequence is 16 residues long. In DNA form, the CDR3 reads TGTGCCAGCAGCTTGCCGGGTATAAGCTCCTACAATGAGCAGTTCTTC. Translating it yields CASSLPGISSYNEQFF.

The gene calls are TRBV7-8 and TRBJ2-1, with 8 positions matching TRBD2. The germline gives CDR1 SGHVS, CDR2 FQNEAQ. V was pared by 5 bases and J by 2 bases, with 11 bases of the junction left unmatched. The CDR3 covers 17 residues. CDR3 amino acids: CASSPRFAGGPYNEQFF. CDR3 bases: TGTGCCAGCAGCCCCCGTTTCGCGGGAGGCCCCTACAATGAGCAGTTCTTC.

This chain uses TRBV5-4 with TRBJ2-3; D is unresolved. Germline V lookup: CDR1 SGHNT, CDR2 YYREEE (reference sequence). This CDR3 comprises 13 residues. Trimming stripped 1 base from V and 4 bases from J, with 7 bases between. CDR3 DNA sequence: TGTGCCAGCAGCTTGATGCGGTCAGATACGCAGTATTTT. Encoded protein: CASSLMRSDTQYF.

The chain links TRBV19 to TRBJ2-6, with unresolved D. CDR3 length: 16 amino acids. V lost 5 bases and J 0 bases, leaving 11 bases between the germline ends. In germline, CDR1 is LNHDA, CDR2 SQIVND (reference sequence). CDR3 protein: CASSPVWDSGANVLTF. The CDR3 DNA follows: TGTGCCAGTAGTCCTGTTTGGGACTCTGGGGCCAACGTCCTGACTTTC.

Points on this clone: Other DNA sequences in the sample encode the same CDR3. The genes are TRBV7-2 and TRBJ2-5; the match to TRBD1 covers 7 bases. Germline assignment: CDR1 SGHTA and CDR2 FQGNSA. V gave up 4 bases and J gave up 3 bases; unmatched junction bases: 2. This CDR3 contains 13 residues. This CDR3 reads CASSSDREETQYF. DNA of the CDR3: TGTGCCAGCAGCTCAGACAGGGAAGAGACCCAGTACTTC.

The V and J genes are TRBV6-1 and TRBJ2-1; D gene ambiguous. Trimming cost V 1 base and J 7 bases, with 8 bases left between them. The germline gives CDR1 MNHNS, CDR2 SASEGT. This CDR3 region has 13 residues. CDR3 nucleotides: TGTGCCAGCAGTGAAGATTTTGGTAATGAGCAGTTCTTC. This codes for CASSEDFGNEQFF.

The rearrangement uses TRBV5-5 and TRBJ2-2, with D perhaps matching TRBD1 (5 bases). This CDR3 has 14 amino acids. V lost 4 bases to trimming and J lost 1 base, with 8 bases between them. Per the germline V gene, CDR1 is SGHKS and CDR2 is YYEKEE (reference sequence). The CDR3 is CASSRGQNTGELFF. DNA for the CDR3: TGTGCCAGCAGCCGCGGACAGAACACCGGGGAGCTGTTTTTT.

In this sample, this clone turned up once. The gene calls are TRBV29-1 and TRBJ2-2; D gene unclear. The V gene lost 0 bases and the J gene lost 6 bases, with 11 bases spanning the gap. The CDR3 spans 14 residues. Germline-derived CDR1 and CDR2 are SQVTM and ANQGSEA. In DNA form, the CDR3 reads TGCAGCGTTGAAGATCTTCGTGGGGCCGGGGAGCTGTTTTTT. This codes for CSVEDLRGAGELFF.

This clone showed up just a few times. The genes are TRBV9 and TRBJ2-2; 8 nucleotides agree with TRBD1. Germline V lookup: CDR1 SGDLS, CDR2 YYNGEE. Trimming removed 0 bases from V and 6 bases from J; junction bases left unmatched: 7. The CDR3 contains 16 residues. CDR3 nucleotide sequence: TGTGCCAGCAGCGTAGGTTCTGGGACAGGTTCCGGGGAGCTGTTTTTT. It yields the protein CASSVGSGTGSGELFF.

The V call is TRBV5-1, the J call TRBJ2-2; 13 bases fit TRBD2. The germline V gene has CDR1 SGHRS and CDR2 YFSETQ. V lost 2 bases and J lost 0; bases outside the gene matches: 1. The CDR3 runs 17 residues. The CDR3 sequence: CASSLLAGGPNTGELFF. In DNA form, the CDR3 reads TGCGCCAGCAGCTTACTAGCGGGAGGGCCGAACACCGGGGAGCTGTTTTTT.

The rearrangement joins TRBV19 to TRBJ2-7; D assignment may be TRBD1 or TRBD2 (5 bases each). Germline CDR1 is LNHDA and CDR2 is SQIVND (reference sequence). V was clipped by 4 bases and J by 0 bases, with 16 bases between them. The CDR3 has 16 residues. As DNA, the CDR3 is TGTGCCAGTAGTAGCCGGGACGGTCTGTCCTCCTACGAGCAGTACTTC. As protein: CASSSRDGLSSYEQYF.

The J gene is TRBJ1-1, the V gene TRBV29-1, with D possibly matching TRBD1 (6 bases). This CDR3 is built from 13 residues. V was cut by 4 bases and J by 1 base, with 10 bases left in between. Germline CDR1 is SQVTM and CDR2 is ANQGSEA. CDR3 amino acids: CSVASTGNTEAFF. CDR3 nucleotide sequence: TGCAGCGTTGCCTCGACAGGGAACACTGAAGCTTTCTTT. The entire variable domain, with the rest obtained from reference TRBV29-1 and TRBJ1-1, is as follows: SAVISQKPSRDICQRGTSLTIQCQVDSQVTMMFWYRQQPGQSLTLIATANQGSEATYESGFVIDKFPISRPNLTFSTLTVSNMSPEDSSIYLCSVASTGNTEAFFGQGTRLTVV.

J is TRBJ2-1 and V is TRBV6-1, with D possibly TRBD1 on 5 matching bases. Trimming cost V 2 bases and J 9 bases, with 11 bases left between them. Germline values: CDR1 MNHNS, CDR2 SASEGT. This CDR3 has 13 residues. The CDR3 region is CASSEKGVGEQFF. Written as DNA, the CDR3 is TGTGCCAGCAGTGAAAAAGGGGTCGGTGAGCAGTTCTTC.

A few counts support this clone. CDR3 bases: TGCAGTGCGGCCGGGTCAGCTGAAGCTTTCTTT. It specifies CSAAGSAEAFF. The chain employs TRBV20-1 and TRBJ1-1; D gene ambiguous. The CDR3 covers 11 residues. From germline, CDR1 is DFQATT and CDR2 SNEGSKA (reference sequence). Trimming removed 6 bases from V and 6 bases from J, with 11 bases in between.

The chain has TRBV4-1 and TRBJ2-7, with 12 bases that match TRBD2. The CDR3 loop spans 16 amino acids. Germline loops: CDR1 MGHRA, CDR2 YSYEKL. With 3 bases clipped from V and 2 bases from J, the junction kept 5 bases outside the gene matches. CDR3 region: CASSHTSGGKPYEQYF. CDR3 coding DNA: TGCGCCAGCAGCCACACTAGCGGGGGGAAGCCCTACGAGCAGTACTTC.

The V and J genes are TRBV4-1 and TRBJ2-3; the match to TRBD2 covers 9 bases. CDR1 and CDR2 (germline): MGHRA, YSYEKL. J was trimmed by 12 bases and V by 3 bases; bases with no gene match: 16. This CDR3 has 16 amino acids. The CDR3 DNA follows: TGCGCCAGCAGCCACCACGGAACTAGCGGGTCCTTAGAACAGTATTTT. It translates to CASSHHGTSGSLEQYF.

V usage is TRBV28 and J usage is TRBJ2-7; 12 nucleotides match TRBD2. The junction had 6 bases not matched to a gene; V was cut back by 5 bases and J by 4 bases. The CDR3 is 15 residues long. The germline V gene encodes CDR1 MDHEN and CDR2 SYDVKM. The CDR3 reads CASSPLAGGHYEQYF. CDR3 DNA sequence: TGTGCCAGCAGTCCTCTAGCGGGAGGGCATTACGAGCAGTACTTC.

The table lists this clone with a few counts. The chain uses TRBV5-4 and TRBJ2-7, with 9 nucleotides matching TRBD1. The CDR3 length is 16 residues. Germline V gene data show CDR1 as SGHNT and CDR2 as YYREEE (reference sequence). Unmatched junction bases numbered 9, after V lost 4 bases and J lost 1 base. The DNA of the CDR3 is TGTGCCAGCAGCAGCACAGGGGGCGAGGGATCCTACGAGCAGTACTTC. Translated: CASSSTGGEGSYEQYF.

As regards this clone: One junction end disagrees with the germline gene, perhaps due to a read error. The V gene is TRBV30, the J gene TRBJ2-7; 10 bases agree with TRBD2. Germline values: CDR1 GTSNPN, CDR2 SVGIG (reference sequence). This CDR3 region has 12 residues. The CDR3 region has the DNA TGTGCCTGGAGCCCGGGACTAGCGTTCCTCCGCTTC. Encoded protein: CAWSPGLAFLRF.

The chain combines TRBV11-2 with TRBJ1-4; unclear D gene. V was shortened by 3 bases and J by 7 bases, with 15 bases between the two germline ends. CDR1 and CDR2 from the germline V gene are SGHAT and FQNNGV. This CDR3 contains 15 residues. As DNA, the CDR3 is TGTGCCAGCAGCTTCTCCTACGGAGGGAGTGAAAAACTGTTTTTT. Residues: CASSFSYGGSEKLFF.

The rearrangement uses TRBV5-1 and TRBJ1-3; possible D gene TRBD1, 6 bases. With 4 bases removed from V and 4 bases from J, the gap between germline ends came to 21 bases. Germline V gives CDR1 SGHRS, CDR2 YFSETQ. The CDR3 spans 17 residues. CDR3 residues: CASSPAPQQGAGNTIYF. In DNA form, the CDR3 reads TGCGCCAGCAGCCCCGCACCCCAACAGGGTGCCGGAAACACCATATATTTT.

CDR3 DNA sequence: TGTGCCAGCAGCATACCCCGGGACAGGGGAATCAATGAGCAGTTCTTC. Translated, it gives CASSIPRDRGINEQFF. The chain recombines TRBV28 with TRBJ2-1, with 10 bases aligning to TRBD1. V was clipped by 6 bases and J by 6 bases; unmatched bases: 11. The germline V gene has CDR1 MDHEN and CDR2 SYDVKM. The CDR3 has 16 amino acids.

This clone was counted between two and nine times. Other DNA sequences within the sample encode an identical CDR3. The J gene is TRBJ1-1, the V gene TRBV9; tentative D call: TRBD1 (5 bases). Trimming took off 0 bases at V and 1 base at J, with 7 bases between the two ends. Germline CDR1 and CDR2: SGDLS and YYNGEE. The CDR3 length is 14 residues. CDR3 sequence (DNA): TGTGCCAGCAGCGTAGGTCAGGGGAACACTGAAGCTTTCTTT. Its protein is CASSVGQGNTEAFF.